The clone carrying this T cell receptor beta chain has at least ten counts. Its antigen is currently unknown. Germline loops: CDR1 LGHDT, CDR2 YNNKEL (reference sequence). CDR3 size: 15 residues. V lost 3 bases, J lost 0 bases, and 2 bases stayed unmatched. This entry comes from a study of spatial heterogeneity in lung cancer. Study as a whole: Where present, follow-up PBMC were sequenced a median of about 2 years after resection. General study points: More often at tumor resection than at routine follow-up, ubiquitous expanded tumor TCRs were detected in the blood.

Time point reported: blood at routine non-recurrence follow-up after resection. Unsorted tumor, nontumor lung tissue or cryopreserved PBMC supplied the whole RNA. TCRdb called the 5' RACE reads again in MiXCR, with one record for every CDR3 protein. The top ten hold roughly 15% of the sample, which has 95,000 to 130,000 distinct CDR3 sequences, 10% to 15% seen once. This receptor was taken from a male donor with early-stage non-small cell lung cancer. The chain uses TRBV3-1 and TRBJ2-3; 8 bases map to TRBD2. Sequencing was performed on PBMCs, taken at follow-up. CDR3 in amino acids: CASSQERGSTDTQYF. The CDR3 nucleotides read TGTGCCAGCAGCCAGGAGCGGGGGAGCACAGATACGCAGTATTTT.